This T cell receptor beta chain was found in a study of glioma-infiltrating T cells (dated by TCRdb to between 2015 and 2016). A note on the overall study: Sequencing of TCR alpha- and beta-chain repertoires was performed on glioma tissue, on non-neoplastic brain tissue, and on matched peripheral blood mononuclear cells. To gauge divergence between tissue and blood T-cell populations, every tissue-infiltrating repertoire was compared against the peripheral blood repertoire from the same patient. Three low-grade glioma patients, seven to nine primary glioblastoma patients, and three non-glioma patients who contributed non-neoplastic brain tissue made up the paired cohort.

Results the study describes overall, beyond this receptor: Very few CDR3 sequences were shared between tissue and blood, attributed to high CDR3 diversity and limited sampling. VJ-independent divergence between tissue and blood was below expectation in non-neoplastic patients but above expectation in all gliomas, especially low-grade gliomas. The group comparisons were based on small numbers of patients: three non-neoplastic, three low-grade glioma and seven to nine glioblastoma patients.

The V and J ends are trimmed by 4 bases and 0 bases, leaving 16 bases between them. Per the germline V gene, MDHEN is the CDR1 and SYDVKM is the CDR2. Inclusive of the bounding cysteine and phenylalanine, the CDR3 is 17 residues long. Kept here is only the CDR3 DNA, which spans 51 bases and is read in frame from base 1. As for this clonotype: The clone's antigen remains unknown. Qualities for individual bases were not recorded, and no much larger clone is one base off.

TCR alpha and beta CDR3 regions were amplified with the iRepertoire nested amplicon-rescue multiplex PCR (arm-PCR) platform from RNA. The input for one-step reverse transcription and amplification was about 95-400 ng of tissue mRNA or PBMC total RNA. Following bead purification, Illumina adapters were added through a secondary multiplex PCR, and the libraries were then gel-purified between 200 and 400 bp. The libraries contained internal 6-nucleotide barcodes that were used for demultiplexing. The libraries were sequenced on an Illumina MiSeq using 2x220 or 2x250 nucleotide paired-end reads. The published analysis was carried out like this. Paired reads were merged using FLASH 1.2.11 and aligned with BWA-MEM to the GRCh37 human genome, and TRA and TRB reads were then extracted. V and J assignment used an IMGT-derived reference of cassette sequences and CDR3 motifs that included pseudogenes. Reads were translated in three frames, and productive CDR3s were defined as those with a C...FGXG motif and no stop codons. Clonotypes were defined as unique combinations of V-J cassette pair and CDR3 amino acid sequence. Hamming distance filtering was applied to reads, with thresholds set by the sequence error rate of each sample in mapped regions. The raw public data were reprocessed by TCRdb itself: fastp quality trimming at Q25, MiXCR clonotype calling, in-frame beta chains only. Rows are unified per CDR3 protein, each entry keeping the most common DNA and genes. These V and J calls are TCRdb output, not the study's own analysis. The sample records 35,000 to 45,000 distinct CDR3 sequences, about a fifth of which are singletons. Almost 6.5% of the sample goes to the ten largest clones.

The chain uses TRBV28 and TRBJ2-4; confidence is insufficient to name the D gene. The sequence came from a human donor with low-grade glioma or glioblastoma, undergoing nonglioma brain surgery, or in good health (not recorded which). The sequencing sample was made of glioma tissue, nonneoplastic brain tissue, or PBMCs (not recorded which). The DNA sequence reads TGTGCCAGCAGTTCCATCCGACAAGGCTTAGCCAAAAACATTCAGTACTTC. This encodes CASSSIRQGLAKNIQYF.